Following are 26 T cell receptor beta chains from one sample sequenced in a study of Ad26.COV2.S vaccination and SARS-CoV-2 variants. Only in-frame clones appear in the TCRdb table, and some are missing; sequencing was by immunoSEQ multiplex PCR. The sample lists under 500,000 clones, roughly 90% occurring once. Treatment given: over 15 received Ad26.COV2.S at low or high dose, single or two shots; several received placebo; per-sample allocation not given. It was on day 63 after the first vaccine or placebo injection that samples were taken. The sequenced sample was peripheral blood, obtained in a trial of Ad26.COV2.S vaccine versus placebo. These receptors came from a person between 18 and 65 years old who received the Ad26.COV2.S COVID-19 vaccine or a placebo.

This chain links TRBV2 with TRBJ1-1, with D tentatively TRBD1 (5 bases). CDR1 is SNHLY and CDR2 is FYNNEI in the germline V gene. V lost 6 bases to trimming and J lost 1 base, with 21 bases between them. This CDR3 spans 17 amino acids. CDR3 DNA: TGTGCCAGCAGAGTTATGGGACGGCGTACGCGGAACACTGAAGCTTTCTTT. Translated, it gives CASRVMGRRTRNTEAFF.

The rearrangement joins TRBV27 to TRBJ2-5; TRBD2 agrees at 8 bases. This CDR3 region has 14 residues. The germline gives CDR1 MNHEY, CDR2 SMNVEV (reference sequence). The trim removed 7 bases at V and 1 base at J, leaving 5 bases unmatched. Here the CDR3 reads CASTRAGGQETQYF. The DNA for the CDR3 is TGTGCCAGCACCCGCGCGGGGGGCCAAGAGACCCAGTACTTC.

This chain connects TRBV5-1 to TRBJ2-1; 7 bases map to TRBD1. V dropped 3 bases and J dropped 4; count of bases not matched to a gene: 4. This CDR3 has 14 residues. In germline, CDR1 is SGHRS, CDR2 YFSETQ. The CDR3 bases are TGCGCCAGCAGCTACCGGGACAGATACAATGAGCAGTTCTTC. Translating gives CASSYRDRYNEQFF.

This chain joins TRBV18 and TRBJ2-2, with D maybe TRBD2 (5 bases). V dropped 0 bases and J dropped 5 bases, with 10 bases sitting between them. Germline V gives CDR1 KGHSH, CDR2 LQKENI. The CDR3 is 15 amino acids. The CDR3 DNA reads TGTGCCAGCTCACCACCCGGGGTAGGAACCGGGGAGCTGTTTTTT. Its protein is CASSPPGVGTGELFF.

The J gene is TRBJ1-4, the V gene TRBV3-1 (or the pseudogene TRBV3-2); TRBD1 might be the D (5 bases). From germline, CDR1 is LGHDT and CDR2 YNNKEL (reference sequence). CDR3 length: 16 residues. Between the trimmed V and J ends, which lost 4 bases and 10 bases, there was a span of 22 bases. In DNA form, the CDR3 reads TGTGCCAGCAGCCCGACGGGGGGAGAGGGTTTTGGAAAACTGTTTTTT. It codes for CASSPTGGEGFGKLFF.

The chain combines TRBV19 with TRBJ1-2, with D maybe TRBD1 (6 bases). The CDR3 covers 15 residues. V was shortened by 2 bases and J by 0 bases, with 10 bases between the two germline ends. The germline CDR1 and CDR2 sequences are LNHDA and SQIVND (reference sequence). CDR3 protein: CASSITRGSNYGYTF. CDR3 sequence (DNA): TGTGCCAGTAGTATAACCAGGGGTTCTAACTATGGCTACACCTTC. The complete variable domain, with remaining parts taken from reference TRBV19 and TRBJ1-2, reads DGGITQSPKYLFRKEGQNVTLSCEQNLNHDAMYWYRQDPGQGLRLIYYSQIVNDFQKGDIAEGYSVSREKKESFPLTVTSAQKNPTAFYLCASSITRGSNYGYTFGSGTRLTVV.

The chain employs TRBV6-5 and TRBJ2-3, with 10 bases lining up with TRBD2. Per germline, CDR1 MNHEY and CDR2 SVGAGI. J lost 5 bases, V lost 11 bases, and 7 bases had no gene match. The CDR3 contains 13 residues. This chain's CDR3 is CAGRGTSEDTQYF. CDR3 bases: TGTGCCGGACGGGGGACTAGCGAAGATACGCAGTATTTT.

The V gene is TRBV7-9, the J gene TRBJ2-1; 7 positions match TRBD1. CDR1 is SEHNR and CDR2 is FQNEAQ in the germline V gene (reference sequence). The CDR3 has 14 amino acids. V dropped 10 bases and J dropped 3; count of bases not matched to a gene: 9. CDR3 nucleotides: TGTGCCACCTCAAGGGGGCTAGACTACAATGAGCAGTTCTTC. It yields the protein CATSRGLDYNEQFF.

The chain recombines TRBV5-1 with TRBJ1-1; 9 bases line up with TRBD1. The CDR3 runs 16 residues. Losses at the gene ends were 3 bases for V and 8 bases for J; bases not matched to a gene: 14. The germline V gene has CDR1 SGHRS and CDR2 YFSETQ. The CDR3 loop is CASSSQVQLGTGEAFF. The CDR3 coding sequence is TGCGCCAGCAGCTCACAAGTACAGCTCGGGACAGGGGAAGCTTTCTTT. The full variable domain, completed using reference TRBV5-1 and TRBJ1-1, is KAGVTQTPRYLIKTRGQQVTLSCSPISGHRSVSWYQQTPGQGLQFLFEYFSETQRNKGNFPGRFSGRQFSNSRSEMNVSTLELGDSALYLCASSSQVQLGTGEAFFGQGTRLTVV.

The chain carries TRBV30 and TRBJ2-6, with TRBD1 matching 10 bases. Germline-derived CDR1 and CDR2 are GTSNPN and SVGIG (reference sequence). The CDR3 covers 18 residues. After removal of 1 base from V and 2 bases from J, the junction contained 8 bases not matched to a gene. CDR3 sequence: CAWSDRDRGITGANVLTF. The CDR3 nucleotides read TGTGCCTGGAGTGACCGGGACAGGGGCATCACTGGGGCCAACGTCCTGACTTTC.

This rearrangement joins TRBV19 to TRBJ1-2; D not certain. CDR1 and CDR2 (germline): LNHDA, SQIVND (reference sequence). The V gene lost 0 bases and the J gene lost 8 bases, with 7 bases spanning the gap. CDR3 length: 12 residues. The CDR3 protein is CASSIDYTGYTF. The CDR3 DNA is TGTGCCAGTAGTATAGATTACACGGGCTACACCTTC.

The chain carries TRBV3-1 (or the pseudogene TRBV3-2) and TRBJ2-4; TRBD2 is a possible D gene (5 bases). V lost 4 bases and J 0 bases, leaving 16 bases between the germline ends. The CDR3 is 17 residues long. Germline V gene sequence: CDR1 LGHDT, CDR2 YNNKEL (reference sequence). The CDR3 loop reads CASSPELGLTAKNIQYF. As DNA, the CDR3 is TGTGCCAGCAGCCCCGAACTAGGATTAACAGCCAAAAACATTCAGTACTTC.

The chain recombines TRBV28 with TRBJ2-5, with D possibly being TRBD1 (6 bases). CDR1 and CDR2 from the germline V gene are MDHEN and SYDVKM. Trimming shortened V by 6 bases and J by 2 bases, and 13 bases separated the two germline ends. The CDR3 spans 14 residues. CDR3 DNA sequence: TGTGCCAGCAGGGACAGAAAAAAACAAGAGACCCAGTACTTC. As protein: CASRDRKKQETQYF.

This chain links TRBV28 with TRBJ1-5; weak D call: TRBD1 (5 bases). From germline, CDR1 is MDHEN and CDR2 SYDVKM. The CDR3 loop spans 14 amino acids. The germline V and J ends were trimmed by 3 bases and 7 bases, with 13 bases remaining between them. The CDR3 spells CASSFTAGDQPQHF. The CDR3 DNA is TGTGCCAGCAGTTTTACTGCGGGGGACCAGCCCCAGCATTTT.

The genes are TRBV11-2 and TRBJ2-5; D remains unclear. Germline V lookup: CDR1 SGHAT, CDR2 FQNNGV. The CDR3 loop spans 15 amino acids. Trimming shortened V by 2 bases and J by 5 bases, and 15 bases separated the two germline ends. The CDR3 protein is CASSLYGTSGETQYF. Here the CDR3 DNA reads TGTGCCAGCAGCTTATACGGCACCTCGGGCGAGACCCAGTACTTC.

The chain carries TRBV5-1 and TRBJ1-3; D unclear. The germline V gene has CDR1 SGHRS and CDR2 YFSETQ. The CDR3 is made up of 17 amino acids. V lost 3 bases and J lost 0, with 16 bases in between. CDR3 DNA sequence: TGCGCCAGCAGCTGGCGCTCTACTGGAAGCTCTGGAAACACCATATATTTT. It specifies CASSWRSTGSSGNTIYF. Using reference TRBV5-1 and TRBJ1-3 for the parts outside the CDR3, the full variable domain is KAGVTQTPRYLIKTRGQQVTLSCSPISGHRSVSWYQQTPGQGLQFLFEYFSETQRNKGNFPGRFSGRQFSNSRSEMNVSTLELGDSALYLCASSWRSTGSSGNTIYFGEGSWLTVV.

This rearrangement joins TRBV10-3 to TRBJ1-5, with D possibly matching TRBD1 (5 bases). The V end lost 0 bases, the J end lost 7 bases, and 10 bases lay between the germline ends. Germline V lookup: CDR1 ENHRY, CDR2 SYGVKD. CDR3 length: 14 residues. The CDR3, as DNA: TGTGCCATCAGTGAGTCGGGGCAGGGCCAGCCCCAGCATTTT. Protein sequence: CAISESGQGQPQHF.

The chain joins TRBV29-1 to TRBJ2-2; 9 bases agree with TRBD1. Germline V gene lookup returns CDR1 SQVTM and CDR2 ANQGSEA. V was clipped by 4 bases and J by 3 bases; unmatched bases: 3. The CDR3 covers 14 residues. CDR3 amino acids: CSVAGTGHTGELFF. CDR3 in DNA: TGCAGCGTTGCCGGGACAGGGCACACCGGGGAGCTGTTTTTT.

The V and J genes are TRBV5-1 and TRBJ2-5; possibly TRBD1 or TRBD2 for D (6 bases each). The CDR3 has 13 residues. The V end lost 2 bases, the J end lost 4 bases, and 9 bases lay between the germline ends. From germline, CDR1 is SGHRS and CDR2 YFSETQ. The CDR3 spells CASSFGGGETQYF. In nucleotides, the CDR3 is TGCGCCAGCAGCTTCGGAGGGGGAGAGACCCAGTACTTC.

This chain's CDR3 is CATSRDLTLRSSETQYF. The CDR3 nucleotides read TGTGCCACCAGCAGAGATCTTACGTTACGGTCGTCGGAGACCCAGTACTTC. The rearrangement joins TRBV15 to TRBJ2-5; D not resolved. Germline V gene data show CDR1 as LNHNV and CDR2 as YYDKDF (reference sequence). The CDR3 has 17 amino acids. Trimming cost V 0 bases and J 5 bases, with 19 bases left between them.

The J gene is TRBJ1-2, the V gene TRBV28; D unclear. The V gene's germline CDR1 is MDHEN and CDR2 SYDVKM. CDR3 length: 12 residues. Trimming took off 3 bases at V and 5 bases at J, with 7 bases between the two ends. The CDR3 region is CASSFRSYGYTF. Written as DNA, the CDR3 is TGTGCCAGCAGTTTCCGTTCATATGGCTACACCTTC.

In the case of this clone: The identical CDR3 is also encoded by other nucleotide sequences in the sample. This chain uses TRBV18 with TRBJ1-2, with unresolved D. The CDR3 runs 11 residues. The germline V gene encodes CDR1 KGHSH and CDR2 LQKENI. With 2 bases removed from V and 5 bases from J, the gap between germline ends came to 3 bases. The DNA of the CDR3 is TGTGCCAGCTCACCAGGGTATGGCTACACCTTC. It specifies CASSPGYGYTF.

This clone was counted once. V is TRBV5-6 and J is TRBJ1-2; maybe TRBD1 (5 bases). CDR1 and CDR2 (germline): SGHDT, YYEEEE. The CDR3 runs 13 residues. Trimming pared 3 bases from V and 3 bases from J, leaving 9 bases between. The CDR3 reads CASSSRVHYGYTF. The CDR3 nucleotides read TGTGCCAGCAGCTCCAGGGTTCACTATGGCTACACCTTC.

DNA of the CDR3: TGTGCCAGCAGTCCGTTTGACAGGGCCCTAAGGGGTCCCAATCAGCCCCAGCATTTT. Its protein is CASSPFDRALRGPNQPQHF. The V call is TRBV28, the J call TRBJ1-5; the match to TRBD1 covers 7 bases. This CDR3 region has 19 residues. V dropped 5 bases and J dropped 3; count of bases not matched to a gene: 19. Per germline, CDR1 MDHEN and CDR2 SYDVKM.

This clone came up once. In DNA, the CDR3 is TGCGCCAGCAGCCAAGATCAACACTATTTTTATGAGCAGTTCTTC. The encoded protein is CASSQDQHYFYEQFF. The V call is TRBV4-3, the J call TRBJ2-1; no definite D call. V dropped 0 bases and J dropped 8 bases, with 14 bases sitting between them. CDR1 LGHNA and CDR2 YSLEER come from the germline V gene. The CDR3 loop spans 15 amino acids.

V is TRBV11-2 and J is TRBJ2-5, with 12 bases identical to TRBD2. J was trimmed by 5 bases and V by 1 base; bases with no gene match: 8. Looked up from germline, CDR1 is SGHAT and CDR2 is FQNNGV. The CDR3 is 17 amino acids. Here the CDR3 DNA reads TGTGCCAGCAGCTTAGGGCTAGCGGGGGGGCCGAGGGAGACCCAGTACTTC. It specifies CASSLGLAGGPRETQYF.